The 15 T cell receptor beta chains below were found in one sample sequenced in a study of cytomegalovirus exposure and HLA in healthy donors. The PCR ran on 60 Vbeta and 13 Jbeta primers. Here immunoSEQ multiplex PCR was the method, and the copy in TCRdb shows in-frame clones only, minus some. Of 100,000 or so clones in the sample, 73% were seen once. The sample was PBMCs. These receptors all come from a man aged 40-55 years in good health and CMV-seronegative.

This clone was counted a single time. J is TRBJ2-1 and V is TRBV6-5; 9 bases are shared with TRBD2. Germline V gene data show CDR1 as MNHEY and CDR2 as SVGAGI. V gave up 2 bases and J gave up 8 bases; unmatched junction bases: 7. The CDR3 spans 15 residues. CDR3: CASSYGGLASYEQFF. The CDR3 DNA follows: TGTGCCAGCAGTTACGGGGGACTAGCTTCTTATGAGCAGTTCTTC.

The genes are TRBV11-2 and TRBJ2-1, with 7 bases aligning to TRBD2. CDR3 length: 16 residues. V gave up 4 bases and J gave up 0 bases; unmatched junction bases: 6. Germline loops: CDR1 SGHAT, CDR2 FQNNGV. CDR3 protein: CASSSLAVSSYNEQFF. CDR3 sequence (DNA): TGTGCCAGCAGCTCTCTAGCGGTGAGCTCCTACAATGAGCAGTTCTTC.

The chain uses TRBV6-6 and TRBJ2-3; perhaps TRBD2 as D (6 bases). Germline V CDR1 and CDR2: MNHNY, SVGAGI (reference sequence). V was shortened by 10 bases and J by 1 base, with 15 bases between the two germline ends. The CDR3 consists of 14 residues. The CDR3 coding sequence is TGTGCCACGAAAGGCTGGGGGGGCACAGATACGCAGTATTTT. Protein product: CATKGWGGTDTQYF.

Worth noting for this clone: Other DNA sequences in this sample translate to the same CDR3. The chain joins TRBV29-1 to TRBJ2-7; a possible D gene is TRBD1 (5 bases). Germline CDR1 is SQVTM and CDR2 is ANQGSEA. V lost 1 base, J lost 4 bases, and 11 bases lay in between. CDR3 length equals 13 residues. The CDR3 loop reads CSVEGQGGYEQYF. CDR3 in DNA: TGCAGCGTTGAAGGCCAGGGTGGGTACGAGCAGTACTTC.

The CDR3 protein is CASSLYRNHIQYF. The CDR3 DNA sequence: TGTGCCAGCAGCTTGTACAGGAACCACATTCAGTACTTC. The chain combines TRBV5-8 with TRBJ2-4, with a tentative D call TRBD1 (5 bases). The germline V gene has CDR1 SGHTS and CDR2 YDEGEE. V lost 1 base and J lost 8, with 10 bases in between. The CDR3 consists of 13 residues.

This clone occurred once. The V gene is TRBV11-3, the J gene TRBJ1-5; D possibly corresponds to TRBD1 (5 bases). Per the germline V gene, CDR1 is SGHNT and CDR2 is YENEEA. The ends were cut back, 4 bases at V and 0 bases at J, with 13 bases in the middle. The CDR3 sequence is 16 residues long. Here the CDR3 reads CASSSLQGGSNQPQHF. CDR3 in DNA: TGTGCCAGCAGCTCCCTTCAGGGAGGTAGCAATCAGCCCCAGCATTTT. Complete variable domain (other parts from reference TRBV11-3 and TRBJ1-5): EAGVVQSPRYKIIEKKQPVAFWCNPISGHNTLYWYLQNLGQGPELLIRYENEEAVDDSQLPKDRFSAERLKGVDSTLKIQPAELGDSAVYLCASSSLQGGSNQPQHFGDGTRLSIL.

The V gene is TRBV18, the J gene TRBJ1-1; 9 positions match TRBD1. This CDR3 is 14 amino acids long. Germline V gives CDR1 KGHSH, CDR2 LQKENI. Germline trimming cut 4 bases from V and 7 bases from J; bases unmatched to any gene: 7. In DNA, the CDR3 is TGTGCCAGCTCACAGGGACAGGGTCAAATTGAAGCTTTCTTT. Protein product: CASSQGQGQIEAFF.

The V gene is TRBV4-1, the J gene TRBJ1-1; TRBD1 agrees at 8 bases. The germline gives CDR1 MGHRA, CDR2 YSYEKL. Trimming cost V 3 bases and J 4 bases; bases outside gene matches: 10. The CDR3 totals 16 residues. The CDR3 is CASSQLLQGAVTEAFF. In DNA, the CDR3 is TGCGCCAGCAGCCAGTTGTTGCAGGGGGCAGTCACTGAAGCTTTCTTT.

The chain is built from TRBV6-1 and TRBJ1-5; D is uncertain. The CDR3 extends over 15 amino acids. The germline gives CDR1 MNHNS, CDR2 SASEGT. V was shortened by 2 bases and J by 1 base, with 9 bases between the two germline ends. In DNA, the CDR3 is TGTGCCAGCAGTGAATTGTGGCAGAGCAATCAGCCCCAGCATTTT. It specifies CASSELWQSNQPQHF.

This chain links TRBV5-6 with TRBJ2-3, with 16 bases that match TRBD2. V gave up 4 bases and J gave up 5 bases; unmatched junction bases: 4. This CDR3 has 16 residues. Germline CDR1 SGHDT, CDR2 YYEEEE. The CDR3 reads CASSQGLAGGRDTQYF. CDR3 nucleotides: TGTGCCAGCAGCCAGGGACTAGCGGGGGGGAGAGATACGCAGTATTTT.

The chain recombines TRBV19 with TRBJ1-5; 9 bases map to TRBD1. V gave up 4 bases and J gave up 2 bases; unmatched junction bases: 0. This CDR3 is built from 14 residues. CDR1 and CDR2 from the germline V gene are LNHDA and SQIVND (reference sequence). CDR3 amino acids: CASSRQGGNQPQHF. The CDR3 bases are TGTGCCAGTAGTAGACAGGGGGGCAATCAGCCCCAGCATTTT.

This sequence joins TRBV7-9 and TRBJ2-1; TRBD2 might be the D (6 bases). Germline values: CDR1 SEHNR, CDR2 FQNEAQ (reference sequence). Trimming pared 2 bases from V and 6 bases from J, leaving 14 bases between. The length of the CDR3 is 15 residues. This CDR3 is CASSLLAGGVNEQFF. CDR3 DNA sequence: TGTGCCAGCAGCTTACTGGCAGGAGGGGTCAATGAGCAGTTCTTC.

The chain combines TRBV10-3 with TRBJ2-7, with 12 positions matching TRBD2. Trimming removed 4 bases from V and 3 bases from J; junction bases left unmatched: 10. The germline CDR1 and CDR2 sequences are ENHRY and SYGVKD. This CDR3 region has 17 residues. The CDR3 DNA reads as TGTGCCATCAGTGGTATGGGGACTAGCGGGCCCTACTACGAGCAGTACTTC. Translation gives CAISGMGTSGPYYEQYF.

V is TRBV7-2 and J is TRBJ1-4, with D unclear. The CDR3 has 14 amino acids. Per germline, CDR1 SGHTA and CDR2 FQGNSA. With 3 bases removed from V and 5 bases from J, the gap between germline ends came to 10 bases. This CDR3 is CASSFGGSNEKLFF. In DNA, the CDR3 is TGTGCCAGCAGCTTCGGCGGAAGCAATGAAAAACTGTTTTTT.

The rearrangement joins TRBV5-6 to TRBJ2-3; unclear D gene. Germline V gene lookup returns CDR1 SGHDT and CDR2 YYEEEE. This CDR3 has 14 residues. V was pared by 2 bases and J by 4 bases, with 11 bases between. The CDR3 region has the DNA TGTGCCAGCAGCTTTTTGGAGCTCGCAGATACGCAGTATTTT. Translation: CASSFLELADTQYF.